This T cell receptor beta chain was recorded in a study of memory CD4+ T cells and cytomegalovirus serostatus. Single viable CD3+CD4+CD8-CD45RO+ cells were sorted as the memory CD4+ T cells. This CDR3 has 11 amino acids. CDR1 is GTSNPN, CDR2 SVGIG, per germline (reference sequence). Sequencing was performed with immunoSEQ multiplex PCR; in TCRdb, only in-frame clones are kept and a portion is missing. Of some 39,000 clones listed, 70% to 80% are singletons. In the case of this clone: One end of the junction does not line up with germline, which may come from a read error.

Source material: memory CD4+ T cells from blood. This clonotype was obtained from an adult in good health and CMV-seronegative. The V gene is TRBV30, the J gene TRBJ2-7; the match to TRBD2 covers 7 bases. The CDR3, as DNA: TGTGCCTGGAGTGTACGGTTGCAGGGAGGGTTC. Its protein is CAWSVRLQGGF.